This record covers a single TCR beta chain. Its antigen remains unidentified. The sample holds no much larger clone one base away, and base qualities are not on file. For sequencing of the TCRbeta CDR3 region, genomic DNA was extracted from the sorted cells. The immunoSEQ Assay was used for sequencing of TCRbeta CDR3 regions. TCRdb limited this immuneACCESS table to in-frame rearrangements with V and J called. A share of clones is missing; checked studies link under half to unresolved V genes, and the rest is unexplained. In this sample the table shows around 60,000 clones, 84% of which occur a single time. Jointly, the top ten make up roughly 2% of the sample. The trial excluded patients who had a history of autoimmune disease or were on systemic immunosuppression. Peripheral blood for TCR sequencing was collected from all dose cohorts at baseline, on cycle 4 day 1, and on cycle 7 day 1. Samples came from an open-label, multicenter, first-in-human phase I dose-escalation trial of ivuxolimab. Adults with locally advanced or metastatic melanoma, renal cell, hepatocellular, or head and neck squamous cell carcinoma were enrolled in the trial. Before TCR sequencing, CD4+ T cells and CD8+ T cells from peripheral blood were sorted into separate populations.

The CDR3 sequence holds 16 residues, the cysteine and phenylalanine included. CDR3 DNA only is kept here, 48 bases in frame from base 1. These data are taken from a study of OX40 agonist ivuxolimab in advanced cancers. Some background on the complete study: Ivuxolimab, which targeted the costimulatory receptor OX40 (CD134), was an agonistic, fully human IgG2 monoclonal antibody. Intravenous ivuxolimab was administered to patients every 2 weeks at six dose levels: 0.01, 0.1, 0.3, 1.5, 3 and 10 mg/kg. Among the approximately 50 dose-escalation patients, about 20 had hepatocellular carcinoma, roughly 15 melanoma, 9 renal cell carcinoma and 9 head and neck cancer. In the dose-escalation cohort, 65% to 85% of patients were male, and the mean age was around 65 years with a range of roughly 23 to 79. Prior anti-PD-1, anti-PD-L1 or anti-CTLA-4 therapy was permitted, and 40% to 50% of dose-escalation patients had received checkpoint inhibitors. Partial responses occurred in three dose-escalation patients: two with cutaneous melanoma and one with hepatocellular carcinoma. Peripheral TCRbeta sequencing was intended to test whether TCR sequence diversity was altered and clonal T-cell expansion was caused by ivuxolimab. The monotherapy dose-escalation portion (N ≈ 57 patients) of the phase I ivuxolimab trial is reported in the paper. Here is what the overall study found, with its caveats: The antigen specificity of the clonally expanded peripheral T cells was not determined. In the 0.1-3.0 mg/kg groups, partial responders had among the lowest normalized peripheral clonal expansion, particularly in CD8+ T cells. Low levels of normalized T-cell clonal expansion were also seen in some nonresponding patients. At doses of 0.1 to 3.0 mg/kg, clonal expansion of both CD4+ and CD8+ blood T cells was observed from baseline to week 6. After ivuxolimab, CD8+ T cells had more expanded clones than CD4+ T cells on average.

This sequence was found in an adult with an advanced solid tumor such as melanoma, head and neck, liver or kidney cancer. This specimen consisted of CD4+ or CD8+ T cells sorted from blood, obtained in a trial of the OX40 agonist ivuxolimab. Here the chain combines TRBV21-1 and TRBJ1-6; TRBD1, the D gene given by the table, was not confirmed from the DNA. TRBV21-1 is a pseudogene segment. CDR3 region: CASSEKRQGRVSPLHF. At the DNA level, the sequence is TGTGCCAGCAGCGAAAAACGACAGGGACGAGTTTCACCCCTCCACTTT.